Following are 25 T cell receptor beta chains from one sample sequenced in a study of Ad26.COV2.S vaccination and SARS-CoV-2 variants. Using immunoSEQ multiplex PCR, the repertoire was profiled, and TCRdb retains in-frame clones only, with some absent. Among around 350,000 clones listed, 92% were seen once. Sequenced material: peripheral blood, taken after recovery from COVID-19. Receptors were obtained from a human donor who had recovered from COVID-19.

The chain carries TRBV10-3 and TRBJ2-2; D is possibly TRBD1 or TRBD2 (6 bases each). The CDR3 covers 14 residues. The V gene lost 4 bases and the J gene lost 3 bases, with 9 bases spanning the gap. Germline-derived CDR1 and CDR2 are ENHRY and SYGVKD. The CDR3 loop is CAISGGADTGELFF. CDR3 sequence (DNA): TGTGCCATCAGTGGGGGGGCGGACACCGGGGAGCTGTTTTTT.

The chain links TRBV11-2 to TRBJ1-4; D remains unclear. Deletions cut 5 bases from V and 0 bases from J, with 7 bases between. CDR3 length equals 14 residues. The V gene's germline CDR1 is SGHAT and CDR2 FQNNGV. The CDR3 loop reads CASSPTTTNEKLFF. The CDR3 bases are TGTGCCAGCAGCCCAACAACAACTAATGAAAAACTGTTTTTT.

The chain is built from TRBV7-8 and TRBJ1-3; D call uncertain. Deletions cut 5 bases from V and 3 bases from J, with 20 bases between. Germline V gives CDR1 SGHVS, CDR2 FQNEAQ. CDR3 length: 17 amino acids. CDR3 protein: CASSTRAGGRGGNTIYF. CDR3 sequence (DNA): TGTGCCAGCAGCACCCGAGCCGGCGGTCGGGGTGGAAACACCATATATTTT.

V and J are TRBV6-2 or TRBV6-3 and TRBJ1-5, with D possibly TRBD1 on 5 matching bases. V lost 6 bases and J 3 bases, leaving 12 bases between the germline ends. Germline assignment: CDR1 MNHEY and CDR2 SVGEGT. This CDR3 has 14 amino acids. CDR3 region: CASSRAGHNQPQHF. Here the CDR3 DNA reads TGTGCCAGCAGCCGAGCAGGGCACAATCAGCCCCAGCATTTT.

The rearrangement uses TRBV19 and TRBJ1-2; TRBD1 matches 9 bases. This CDR3 has 15 residues. The germline V gene encodes CDR1 LNHDA and CDR2 SQIVND (reference sequence). V lost 1 base and J lost 8; bases outside the gene matches: 8. The DNA of the CDR3 is TGTGCCAGTAGTATAGGGACAGGGGCCTCGAGGGGCTACACCTTC. Translated, it gives CASSIGTGASRGYTF.

The V gene is TRBV19, the J gene TRBJ1-1, with 7 nucleotides matching TRBD1. Germline V gene data show CDR1 as LNHDA and CDR2 as SQIVND (reference sequence). The CDR3 length is 13 residues. The V segment lost 6 bases and the J segment 3 bases; nucleotides outside the gene matches: 4. CDR3 sequence reads: CASRFTGDTEAFF. CDR3 nucleotide sequence: TGTGCCAGTAGATTTACAGGGGACACTGAAGCTTTCTTT. The full variable domain, with the rest looked up from reference TRBV19 and TRBJ1-1, is DGGITQSPKYLFRKEGQNVTLSCEQNLNHDAMYWYRQDPGQGLRLIYYSQIVNDFQKGDIAEGYSVSREKKESFPLTVTSAQKNPTAFYLCASRFTGDTEAFFGQGTRLTVV.

This clone was seen more than once but under ten times. This rearrangement joins TRBV7-7 to TRBJ1-6; a weak D match, TRBD1 (5 bases). The CDR3 spans 14 residues. Trimming removed 5 bases at V and 9 bases at J, with 14 bases between. Germline V gene sequence: CDR1 SSHAT, CDR2 FNYEAQ (reference sequence). For the CDR3, the DNA is TGTGCCAGCAGCCCCGGGGGGTTCGGTTCACCCCTCCACTTT. This encodes CASSPGGFGSPLHF.

The J gene is TRBJ1-4, the V gene TRBV6-4; no definite D call. The V gene's germline CDR1 is MRHNA and CDR2 SNTAGT. The CDR3 covers 14 residues. V gave up 3 bases and J gave up 7 bases, with 12 bases separating them. CDR3 nucleotides: TGTGCCAGCAGTGAGAATCCGGGGAGTGAAAAACTGTTTTTT. Its translation: CASSENPGSEKLFF.

This clone was seen only a few times. V gene TRBV21-1 combines with J gene TRBJ1-1. TRBV21-1 is described as a pseudogene. This CDR3 has 13 amino acids. The CDR3 DNA is TGTGCCAGCAGCAAAGAGGGAGACACTGAAGCTTTCTTT. Protein product: CASSKEGDTEAFF.

The count of this clone is one. The CDR3 DNA is TGTGCCAGCAGCACCGACGGGACACGTCGCGGCTACACCTTC. Its protein is CASSTDGTRRGYTF. This chain joins TRBV9 and TRBJ1-2, with TRBD1 as a possible D gene (6 bases). The germline gives CDR1 SGDLS, CDR2 YYNGEE. V was cut by 4 bases and J by 8 bases, with 18 bases left in between. The CDR3 is 14 amino acids.

The V and J genes are TRBV6-2 or TRBV6-3 and TRBJ1-5, with D hard to call. The germline gives CDR1 MNHEY, CDR2 SVGEGT. V was pared by 5 bases and J by 0 bases, with 11 bases between. The CDR3 spans 15 residues. For the CDR3, the DNA is TGTGCCAGCAGTGGAACAGCTTATAGCAATCAGCCCCAGCATTTT. It translates to CASSGTAYSNQPQHF.

This clone was seen just once. The chain employs TRBV14 and TRBJ2-4, with 7 bases matching TRBD1. J was trimmed by 0 bases and V by 4 bases; bases with no gene match: 6. This CDR3 comprises 16 residues. Germline V CDR1 and CDR2: SGHDN, FVKESK. The CDR3 reads CASSPETGLAKNIQYF. The CDR3 DNA sequence: TGTGCCAGCAGCCCCGAGACAGGGTTAGCCAAAAACATTCAGTACTTC.

Details on this clone: This sample includes further DNA sequences coding for the same CDR3. The chain is built from TRBV5-1 and TRBJ2-3; D unresolved. Germline assignment: CDR1 SGHRS and CDR2 YFSETQ. V gave up 5 bases and J gave up 0 bases, with 10 bases separating them. This CDR3 spans 14 amino acids. The DNA for the CDR3 is TGCGCCAGCAGGGAAGGTCATAGCACAGATACGCAGTATTTT. It specifies CASREGHSTDTQYF.

This chain's CDR3 is CASSKPQGKFMDGELFF. CDR3 DNA sequence: TGTGCCAGCAGCAAACCGCAGGGTAAGTTTATGGACGGGGAGCTGTTTTTT. The chain recombines TRBV21-1 with TRBJ2-2; the D call of TRBD1 is as the table states it, not checked on the DNA. TRBV21-1 is reported as a pseudogene. The CDR3 runs to 17 residues.

This clone is a singleton in its sample. The chain combines TRBV5-1 with TRBJ1-2, with a tentative D call TRBD1 (6 bases). Germline values: CDR1 SGHRS, CDR2 YFSETQ. The CDR3 is 12 residues long. V was trimmed by 4 bases and J by 8 bases, leaving 12 bases between them. The CDR3, as DNA: TGCGCCAGCAGCACAGGGTTTGGAGGCTACACCTTC. Protein sequence: CASSTGFGGYTF.

The chain couples TRBV9 to TRBJ1-3; D might be TRBD1 (5 bases). Germline CDR1 reads SGDLS; CDR2 reads YYNGEE. The V and J ends lost 4 bases and 0 bases respectively, with 8 bases between them. The CDR3 is 14 amino acids. CDR3 nucleotide sequence: TGTGCCAGCAGCCAAACAGGCTCTGGAAACACCATATATTTT. As protein: CASSQTGSGNTIYF.

The chain uses TRBV27 and TRBJ1-1, with TRBD1 identical over 9 bases. The CDR3 spans 17 residues. Germline V CDR1 and CDR2: MNHEY, SMNVEV (reference sequence). V shed 0 bases and J 1 base; nucleotides not matched to a gene: 6. The CDR3 protein is CASSLSATGGANTEAFF. The CDR3 bases are TGTGCCAGCAGTTTATCGGCTACAGGGGGCGCGAACACTGAAGCTTTCTTT.

The V gene is TRBV5-1, the J gene TRBJ1-1; 9 bases are a match to TRBD1. The junction had 6 bases not matched to a gene; V was cut back by 2 bases and J by 4 bases. The CDR3 length is 15 residues. Germline V CDR1 and CDR2: SGHRS, YFSETQ. The CDR3 nucleotides read TGCGCCAGCAGCTTCTCCGGGACAGGGTTCACTGAAGCTTTCTTT. Residues: CASSFSGTGFTEAFF. The whole variable domain, filled in from reference TRBV5-1 and TRBJ1-1, reads KAGVTQTPRYLIKTRGQQVTLSCSPISGHRSVSWYQQTPGQGLQFLFEYFSETQRNKGNFPGRFSGRQFSNSRSEMNVSTLELGDSALYLCASSFSGTGFTEAFFGQGTRLTVV.

This sequence joins TRBV19 and TRBJ1-1, with D hard to call. Trimming removed 2 bases from V and 1 base from J, with 8 bases in between. Germline CDR1 and CDR2: LNHDA and SQIVND (reference sequence). The CDR3 spans 14 residues. CDR3 in DNA: TGTGCCAGTAGTATACTGGACGGGAACACTGAAGCTTTCTTT. Its translation: CASSILDGNTEAFF.

The J gene is TRBJ1-6, the V gene TRBV5-8; 7 bases are a match to TRBD1. Trimming removed 4 bases from V and 8 bases from J; junction bases left unmatched: 9. Per germline, CDR1 SGHTS and CDR2 YDEGEE. This CDR3 is built from 15 residues. The CDR3 loop is CASSPSDRSDSPLHF. DNA for the CDR3: TGTGCCAGCAGCCCTTCGGACAGGTCTGATTCACCCCTCCACTTT.

The CDR3 is CASSLEFSYEQYF. The CDR3 DNA is TGTGCCAGCAGCTTGGAGTTCTCCTACGAGCAGTACTTC. The V gene is TRBV5-6, the J gene TRBJ2-7; D call uncertain. CDR1 is SGHDT, CDR2 YYEEEE, per germline. CDR3 length: 13 amino acids. V shed 0 bases and J shed 0 bases, with 4 bases lying between them. Complete variable domain (other parts from reference TRBV5-6 and TRBJ2-7): DAGVTQSPTHLIKTRGQQVTLRCSPKSGHDTVSWYQQALGQGPQFIFQYYEEEERQRGNFPDRFSGHQFPNYSSELNVNALLLGDSALYLCASSLEFSYEQYFGPGTRLTVT.

This clone was observed a single time. The chain couples TRBV3-1 (or the pseudogene TRBV3-2) to TRBJ1-1; 12 bases are shared with TRBD1. Germline V gene lookup returns CDR1 LGHDT and CDR2 YNNKEL (reference sequence). This CDR3 has 17 amino acids. V shed 4 bases and J 1 base; nucleotides not matched to a gene: 7. This chain's CDR3 is CASSPTPGQGANTEAFF. The CDR3, as DNA: TGTGCCAGCAGCCCTACGCCGGGACAGGGGGCGAACACTGAAGCTTTCTTT.

In this sample, this clone turned up once. The rearrangement links TRBV7-2 to TRBJ2-5; D may be TRBD1 or TRBD2 (5 bases each). The length of the CDR3 is 14 residues. Germline V gene lookup returns CDR1 SGHTA and CDR2 FQGNSA. Trimming shortened V by 5 bases and J by 7 bases, and 17 bases separated the two germline ends. CDR3 region: CASSTGTPRGTQYF. DNA for the CDR3: TGTGCCAGCAGCACCGGGACCCCTCGGGGGACCCAGTACTTC.

V usage is TRBV9 and J usage is TRBJ2-2; D not certain. The CDR3 is made up of 13 amino acids. V was trimmed by 0 bases and J by 7 bases, leaving 7 bases between them. Germline V lookup: CDR1 SGDLS, CDR2 YYNGEE. In nucleotides, the CDR3 is TGTGCCAGCAGCGTAGAGCTCATCGGGGAGCTGTTTTTT. It translates to CASSVELIGELFF.

This rearrangement joins TRBV27 to TRBJ2-1; 14 bases agree with TRBD2. The junction had 9 bases not matched to a gene; V was cut back by 8 bases and J by 9 bases. The CDR3 spans 15 residues. Germline V gives CDR1 MNHEY, CDR2 SMNVEV (reference sequence). CDR3 loop: CASAVQGLAGVEQFF. DNA for the CDR3: TGTGCCAGCGCCGTCCAGGGACTAGCGGGGGTTGAGCAGTTCTTC.